This T cell receptor (beta chain) was documented in a study of response to subunit inactivated influenza vaccine listed by TCRdb under 2018. Regarding the study in general: Deep quantitative T cell receptor repertoire profiling was used in the study to track responses to a trivalent subunit inactivated influenza vaccine.

V is cut back by 4 bases and J by 2 bases, with 7 bases in the junction unmatched. The CDR3 spans 16 residues, from the cysteine through the phenylalanine. The sequence is cut down to CDR3 DNA, 48 bases in frame from base 1. Based on the germline V gene, the CDR1 and CDR2 sequences are MDHEN and SYDVKM. Study-level results and caveats: The authors proposed that each seasonal influenza vaccination may bring in only a limited number of new T cells.

Notes on this clonotype: Its antigen target is currently unknown. Within one base of it there is no much larger clone, and no base qualities were kept.

Library preparation used RT-PCR. The sequencing machine was an Illumina HiSeq 2500. The raw public reads went through TCRdb reprocessing: fastp at Q25, MiXCR clone calling, in-frame beta chains kept. A single entry per CDR3 protein holds the most common genes and DNA from its merged rows. In this sample the table shows about 650,000 distinct CDR3 sequences, 14% of which occur a single time. The leading ten clones occupy approximately 7.6% of the sample. The sequence derives from a man aged 50 to 60 who received an inactivated influenza vaccine. Donor details come from another sample of the same person, matched by shared clones. The sequence is built from TRBV28 and TRBJ2-3, and TRBD2 matches 9 of the central bases. The input for sequencing was PBMCs from blood, taken 14 to 15 days before vaccination. The DNA sequence follows: TGTGCCAGCAGTTCACCGGGACTAGCAGACACAGATACGCAGTATTTT. Its translation is CASSSPGLADTDTQYF. The reference TRBV28 and TRBJ2-3 proteins fill in what lies around the CDR3, so the full variable domain reads DVKVTQSSRYLVKRTGEKVFLECVQDMDHENMFWYRQDPGLGLRLIYFSYDVKMKEKGDIPEGYSVSREKKERFSLILESASTNQTSMYLCASSSPGLADTDTQYFGPGTRLTVL.